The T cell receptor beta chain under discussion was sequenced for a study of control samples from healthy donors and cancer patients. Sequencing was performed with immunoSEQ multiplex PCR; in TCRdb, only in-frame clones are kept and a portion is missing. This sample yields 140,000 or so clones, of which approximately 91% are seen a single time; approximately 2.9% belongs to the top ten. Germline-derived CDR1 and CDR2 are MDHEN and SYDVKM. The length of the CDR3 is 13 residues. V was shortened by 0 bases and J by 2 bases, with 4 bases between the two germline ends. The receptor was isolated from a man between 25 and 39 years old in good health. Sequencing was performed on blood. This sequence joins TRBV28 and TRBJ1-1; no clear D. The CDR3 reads CASSLWDNTEAFF. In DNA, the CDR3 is TGTGCCAGCAGTTTATGGGATAACACTGAAGCTTTCTTT.